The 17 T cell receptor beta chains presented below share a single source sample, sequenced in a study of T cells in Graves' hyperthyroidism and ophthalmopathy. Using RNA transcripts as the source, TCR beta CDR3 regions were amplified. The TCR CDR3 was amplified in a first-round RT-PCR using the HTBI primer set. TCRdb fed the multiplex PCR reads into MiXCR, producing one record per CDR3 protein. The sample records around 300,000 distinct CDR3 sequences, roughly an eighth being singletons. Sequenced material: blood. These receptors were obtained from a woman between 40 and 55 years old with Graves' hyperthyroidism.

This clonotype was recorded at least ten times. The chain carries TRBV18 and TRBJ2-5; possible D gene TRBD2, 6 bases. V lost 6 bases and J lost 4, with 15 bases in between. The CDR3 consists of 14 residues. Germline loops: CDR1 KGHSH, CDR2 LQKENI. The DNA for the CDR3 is TGTGCCAGCTCCCGTGTGGGAGGAGGAGAGACCCAGTACTTC. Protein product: CASSRVGGGETQYF.

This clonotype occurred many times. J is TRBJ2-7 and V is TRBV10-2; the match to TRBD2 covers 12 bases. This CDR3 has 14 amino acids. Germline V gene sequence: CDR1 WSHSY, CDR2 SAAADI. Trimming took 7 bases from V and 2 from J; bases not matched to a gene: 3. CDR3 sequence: CASTRTSGTYEQYF. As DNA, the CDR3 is TGCGCCAGCACCCGGACTAGCGGGACCTACGAGCAGTACTTC.

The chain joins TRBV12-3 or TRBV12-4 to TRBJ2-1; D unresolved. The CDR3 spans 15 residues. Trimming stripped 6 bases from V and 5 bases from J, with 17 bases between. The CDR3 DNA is TGTGCCAGCAGCCCCCCGCGGATAGGCCACAATGAGCAGTTCTTC. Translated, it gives CASSPPRIGHNEQFF.

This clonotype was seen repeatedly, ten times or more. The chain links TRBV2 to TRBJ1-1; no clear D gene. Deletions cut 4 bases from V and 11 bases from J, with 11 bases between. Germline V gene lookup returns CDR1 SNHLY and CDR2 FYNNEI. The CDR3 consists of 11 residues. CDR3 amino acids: CASSARLDAFF. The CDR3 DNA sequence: TGTGCCAGCAGTGCGCGATTAGATGCTTTCTTT.

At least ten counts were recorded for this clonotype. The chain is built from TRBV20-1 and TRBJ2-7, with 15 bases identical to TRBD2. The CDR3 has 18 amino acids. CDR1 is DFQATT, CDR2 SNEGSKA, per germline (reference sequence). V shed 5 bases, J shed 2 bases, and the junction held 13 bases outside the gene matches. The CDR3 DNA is TGCAGTGCTGCTAAGGGACTAGCGGGAGGCGTCCGGACCTACGAGCAGTACTTC. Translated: CSAAKGLAGGVRTYEQYF.

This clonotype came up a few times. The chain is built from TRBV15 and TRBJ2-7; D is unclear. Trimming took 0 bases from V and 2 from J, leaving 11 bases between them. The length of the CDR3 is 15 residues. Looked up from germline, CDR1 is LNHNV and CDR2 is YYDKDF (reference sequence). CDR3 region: CATSREGSLTYEQYF. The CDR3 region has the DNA TGTGCCACCAGCAGAGAGGGATCCCTGACCTACGAGCAGTACTTC.

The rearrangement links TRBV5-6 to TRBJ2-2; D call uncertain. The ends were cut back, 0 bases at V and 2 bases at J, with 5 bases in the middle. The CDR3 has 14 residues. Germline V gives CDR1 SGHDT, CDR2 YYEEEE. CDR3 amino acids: CASSLAYNTGELFF. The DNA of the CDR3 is TGTGCCAGCAGCTTGGCCTATAACACCGGGGAGCTGTTTTTT.

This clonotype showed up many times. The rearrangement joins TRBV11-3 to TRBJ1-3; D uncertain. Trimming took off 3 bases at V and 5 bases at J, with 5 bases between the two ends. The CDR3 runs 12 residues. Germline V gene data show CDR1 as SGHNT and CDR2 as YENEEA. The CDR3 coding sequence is TGTGCCAGCAGCTTTGGACGAAACACCATATATTTT. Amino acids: CASSFGRNTIYF.

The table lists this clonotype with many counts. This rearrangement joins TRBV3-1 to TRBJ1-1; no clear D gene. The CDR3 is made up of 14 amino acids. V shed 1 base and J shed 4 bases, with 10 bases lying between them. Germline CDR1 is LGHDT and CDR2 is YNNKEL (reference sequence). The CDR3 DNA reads TGTGCCAGCAGCCAAGGGACTACAAGCACTGAAGCTTTCTTT. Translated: CASSQGTTSTEAFF.

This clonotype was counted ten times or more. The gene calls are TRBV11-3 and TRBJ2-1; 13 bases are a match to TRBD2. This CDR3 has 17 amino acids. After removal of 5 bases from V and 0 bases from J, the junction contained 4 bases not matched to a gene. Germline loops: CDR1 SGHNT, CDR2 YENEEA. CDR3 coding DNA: TGTGCCAGCAGCGAGGGACTAGCGGGGATCTCCTACAATGAGCAGTTCTTC. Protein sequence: CASSEGLAGISYNEQFF.

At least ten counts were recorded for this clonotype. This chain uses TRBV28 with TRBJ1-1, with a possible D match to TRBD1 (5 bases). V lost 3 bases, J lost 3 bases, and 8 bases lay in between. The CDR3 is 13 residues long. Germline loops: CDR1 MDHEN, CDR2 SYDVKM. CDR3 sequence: CASSFRVDTEAFF. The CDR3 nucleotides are TGTGCCAGCAGTTTCAGGGTGGACACTGAAGCTTTCTTT.

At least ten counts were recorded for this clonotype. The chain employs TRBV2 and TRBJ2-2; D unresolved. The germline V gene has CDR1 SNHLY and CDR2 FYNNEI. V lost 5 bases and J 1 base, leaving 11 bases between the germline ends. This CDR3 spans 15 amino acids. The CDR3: CASSRLAGNTGELFF. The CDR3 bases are TGTGCCAGCAGTCGGTTGGCCGGGAACACCGGGGAGCTGTTTTTT.

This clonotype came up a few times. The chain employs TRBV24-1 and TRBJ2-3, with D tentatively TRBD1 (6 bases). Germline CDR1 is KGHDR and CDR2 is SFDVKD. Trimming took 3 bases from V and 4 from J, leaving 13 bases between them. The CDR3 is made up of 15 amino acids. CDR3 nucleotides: TGTGCCACCAGTGATATCCGGACAGCGGCAGATACGCAGTATTTT. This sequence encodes CATSDIRTAADTQYF.

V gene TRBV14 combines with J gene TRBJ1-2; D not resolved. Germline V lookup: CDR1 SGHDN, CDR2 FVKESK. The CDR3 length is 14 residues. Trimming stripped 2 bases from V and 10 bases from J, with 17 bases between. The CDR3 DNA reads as TGTGCCAGCAGCCAACTGCCGGCCAGTCAAGACTACACCTTC. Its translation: CASSQLPASQDYTF.

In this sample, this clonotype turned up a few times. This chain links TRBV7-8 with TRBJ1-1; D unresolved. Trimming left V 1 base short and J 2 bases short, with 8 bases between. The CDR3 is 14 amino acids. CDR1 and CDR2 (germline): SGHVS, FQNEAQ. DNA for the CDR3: TGTGCCAGCAGCTTAGTTGGGAAAAACACTGAAGCTTTCTTT. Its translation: CASSLVGKNTEAFF.

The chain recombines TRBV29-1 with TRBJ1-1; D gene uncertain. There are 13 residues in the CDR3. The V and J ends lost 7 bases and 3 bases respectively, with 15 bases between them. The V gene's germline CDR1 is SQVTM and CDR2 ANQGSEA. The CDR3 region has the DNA TGCAGCGCCTCGGTCAGTCTGGACACTGAAGCTTTCTTT. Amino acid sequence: CSASVSLDTEAFF.

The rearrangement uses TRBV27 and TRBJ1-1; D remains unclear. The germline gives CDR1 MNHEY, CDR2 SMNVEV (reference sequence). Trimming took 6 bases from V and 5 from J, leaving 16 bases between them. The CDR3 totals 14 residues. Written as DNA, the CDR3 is TGTGCCAGCAGCCCTGGACGGGGATGGACTGAAGCTTTCTTT. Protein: CASSPGRGWTEAFF.